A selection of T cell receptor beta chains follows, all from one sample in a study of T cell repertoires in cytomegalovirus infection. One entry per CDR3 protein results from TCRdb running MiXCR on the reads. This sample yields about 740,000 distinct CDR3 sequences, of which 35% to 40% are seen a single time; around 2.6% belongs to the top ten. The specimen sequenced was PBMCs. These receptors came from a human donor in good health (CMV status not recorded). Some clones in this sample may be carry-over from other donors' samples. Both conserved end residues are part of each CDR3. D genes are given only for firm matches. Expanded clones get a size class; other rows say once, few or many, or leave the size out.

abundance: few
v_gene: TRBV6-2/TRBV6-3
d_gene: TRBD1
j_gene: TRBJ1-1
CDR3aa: CASSPGQRLNTEAFF
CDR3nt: TGTGCCAGCTCCCCGGGACAGAGACTTAACACTGAAGCTTTCTTT

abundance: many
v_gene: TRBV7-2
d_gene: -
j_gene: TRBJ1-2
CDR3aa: CASSPTGLMDYGYTF
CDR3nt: TGTGCCAGCAGCCCCACAGGGCTCATGGACTATGGCTACACCTTC

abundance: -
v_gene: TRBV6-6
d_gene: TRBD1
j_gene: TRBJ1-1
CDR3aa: CASSGDRGLSTEAFF
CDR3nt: TGTGCCAGCAGTGGGGACAGGGGGCTTTCCACTGAAGCTTTCTTT

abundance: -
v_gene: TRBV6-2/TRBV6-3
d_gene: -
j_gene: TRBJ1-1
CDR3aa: CASSYSLSPYTEAFF
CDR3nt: TGTGCCAGCAGTTACTCTCTGTCACCCTACACTGAAGCTTTCTTT

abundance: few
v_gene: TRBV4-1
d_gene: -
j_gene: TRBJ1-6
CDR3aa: CASSQEGSSYNSPLHF
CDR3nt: TGTGCCAGCAGCCAAGAAGGGAGCTCCTATAATTCACCCCTCCACTTT

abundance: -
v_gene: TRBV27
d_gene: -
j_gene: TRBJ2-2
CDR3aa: CASSLVGRELFF
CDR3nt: TGTGCCAGCAGTTTAGTGGGCCGGGAGCTGTTTTTT

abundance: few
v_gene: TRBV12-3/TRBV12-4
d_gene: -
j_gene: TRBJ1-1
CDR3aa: CASSNMPTAAFF
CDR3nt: TGTGCCAGCAGTAATATGCCGACTGCGGCTTTCTTT

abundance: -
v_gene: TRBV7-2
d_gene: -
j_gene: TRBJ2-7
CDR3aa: CASSLGWGVRVYEQYF
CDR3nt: TGTGCCAGCAGCTTAGGGTGGGGCGTGAGGGTCTACGAGCAGTACTTC

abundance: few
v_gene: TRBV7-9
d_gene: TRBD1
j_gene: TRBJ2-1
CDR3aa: CASSRTGGNNEQFF
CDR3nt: TGTGCCAGCAGCAGGACAGGGGGCAACAATGAGCAGTTCTTC

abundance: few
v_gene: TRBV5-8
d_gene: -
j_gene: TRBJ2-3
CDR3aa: CASSTRTSTDTQYF
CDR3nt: TGTGCCAGCAGCACCCGGACTAGCACAGATACGCAGTATTTT

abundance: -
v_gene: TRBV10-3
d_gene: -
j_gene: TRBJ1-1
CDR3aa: CAISGVRESMGTEAFF
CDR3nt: TGTGCCATCAGTGGAGTCAGGGAATCGATGGGGACTGAAGCTTTCTTT

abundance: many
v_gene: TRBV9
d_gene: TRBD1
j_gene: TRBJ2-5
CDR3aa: CASSPRQGQETQYF
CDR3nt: TGTGCCAGCAGCCCCCGACAGGGGCAAGAGACCCAGTACTTC

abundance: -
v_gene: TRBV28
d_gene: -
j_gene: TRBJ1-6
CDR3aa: CASSPFNLLSYNSPLHF
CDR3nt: TGTGCCAGCAGTCCTTTTAATCTACTTTCCTATAATTCACCCCTCCACTTT

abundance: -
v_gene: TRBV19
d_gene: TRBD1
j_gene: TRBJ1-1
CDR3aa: CASRRQGAANTEAFF
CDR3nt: TGTGCCAGTAGAAGACAGGGGGCGGCGAACACTGAAGCTTTCTTT

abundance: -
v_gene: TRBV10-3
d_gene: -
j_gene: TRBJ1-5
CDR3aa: CAISELRDQPQHF
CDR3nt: TGTGCCATCAGTGAGTTAAGGGATCAGCCCCAGCATTTT

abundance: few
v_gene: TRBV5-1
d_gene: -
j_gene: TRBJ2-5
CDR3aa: CASSLSGAPRETQYF
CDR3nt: TGCGCCAGCAGCTTGTCGGGGGCGCCCCGGGAGACCCAGTACTTC

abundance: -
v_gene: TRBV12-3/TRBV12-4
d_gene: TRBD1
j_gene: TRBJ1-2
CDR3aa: CASSRWDSPYGYTF
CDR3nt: TGTGCCAGCAGCCGGTGGGACAGCCCCTATGGCTACACCTTC

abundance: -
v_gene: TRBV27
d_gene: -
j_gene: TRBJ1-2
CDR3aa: CASSLYSTRRQIEGYTF
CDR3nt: TGTGCCAGCAGTTTGTACTCTACGAGGAGACAGATCGAAGGCTACACCTTC

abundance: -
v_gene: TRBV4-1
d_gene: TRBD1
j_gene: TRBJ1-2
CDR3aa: CASSQTGTANYGYTF
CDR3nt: TGCGCCAGCAGCCAAACCGGGACAGCTAACTATGGCTACACCTTC

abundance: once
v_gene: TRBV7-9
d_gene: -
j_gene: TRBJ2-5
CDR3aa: CASSPGMYEETQYF
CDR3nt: TGTGCCAGCAGCCCCGGGATGTACGAGGAGACCCAGTACTTC

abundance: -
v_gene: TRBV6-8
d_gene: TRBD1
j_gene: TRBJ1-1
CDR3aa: CASRRTGGLGNTEAFF
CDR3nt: TGTGCCAGCAGACGCACAGGGGGTTTGGGGAACACTGAAGCTTTCTTT

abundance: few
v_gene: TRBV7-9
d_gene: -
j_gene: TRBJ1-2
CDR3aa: CASARIKDRTYGYTF
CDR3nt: TGTGCGTCCGCTAGGATAAAGGACAGAACCTATGGCTACACCTTC

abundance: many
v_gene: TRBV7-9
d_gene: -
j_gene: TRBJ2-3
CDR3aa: CASSHLGEAVKDTQYF
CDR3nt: TGTGCCAGCAGTCACCTGGGGGAAGCGGTGAAAGATACGCAGTATTTT

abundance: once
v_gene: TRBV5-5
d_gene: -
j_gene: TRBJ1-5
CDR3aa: CASSFADGVEHF
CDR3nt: TGTGCCAGCAGCTTCGCCGACGGAGTTGAGCATTTT

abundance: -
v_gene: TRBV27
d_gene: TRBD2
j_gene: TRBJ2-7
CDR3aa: CASSSRPAGGGSLTRYEQYF
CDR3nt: TGTGCCAGCAGTTCCCGTCCAGCGGGAGGGGGGTCTTTAACAAGGTACGAGCAGTACTTC

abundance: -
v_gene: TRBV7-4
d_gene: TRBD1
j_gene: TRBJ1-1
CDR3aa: CASSLLGQGETEAFF
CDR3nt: TGTGCCAGCAGCCTTCTGGGACAGGGTGAGACTGAAGCTTTCTTT

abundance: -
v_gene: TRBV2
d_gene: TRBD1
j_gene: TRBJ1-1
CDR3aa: CASKFGQETEAFF
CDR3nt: TGTGCCAGCAAGTTCGGACAGGAGACTGAAGCTTTCTTT

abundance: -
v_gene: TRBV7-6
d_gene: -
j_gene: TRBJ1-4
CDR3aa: CASSLGTGKLFF
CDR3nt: TGTGCCAGCAGCTTAGGAACAGGGAAACTGTTTTTT

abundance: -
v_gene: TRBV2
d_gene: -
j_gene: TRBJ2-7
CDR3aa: CASTGSGAISYEQYF
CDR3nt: TGTGCCAGCACAGGGTCGGGGGCCATCTCCTACGAGCAGTACTTC

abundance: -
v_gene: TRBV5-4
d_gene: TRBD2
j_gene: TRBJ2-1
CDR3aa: CASSTVSASGKAEQFF
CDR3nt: TGTGCCAGCAGCACCGTTTCGGCTAGCGGGAAAGCTGAGCAGTTCTTC

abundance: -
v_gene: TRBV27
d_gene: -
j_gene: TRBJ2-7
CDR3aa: CARARLVPSYEQYF
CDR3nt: TGTGCCAGGGCAAGACTAGTTCCCTCCTACGAGCAGTACTTC

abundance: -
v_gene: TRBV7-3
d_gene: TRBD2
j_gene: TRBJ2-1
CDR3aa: CASSLQLAGGQFF
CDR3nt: TGTGCCAGCAGCTTACAGCTAGCGGGGGGGCAGTTCTTC

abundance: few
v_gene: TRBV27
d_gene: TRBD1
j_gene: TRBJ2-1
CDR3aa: CASSSRQGTVGNEQFF
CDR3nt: TGTGCCAGCAGTTCGCGACAGGGTACAGTTGGTAATGAGCAGTTCTTC

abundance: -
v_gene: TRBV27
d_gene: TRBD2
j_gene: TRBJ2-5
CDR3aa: CASSLAASGDQETQYF
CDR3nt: TGTGCCAGCAGTTTAGCAGCTAGCGGGGACCAAGAGACCCAGTACTTC

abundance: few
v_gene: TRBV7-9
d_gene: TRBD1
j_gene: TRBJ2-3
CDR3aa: CASSWGTGTGTDTQYF
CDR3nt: TGTGCCAGCAGCTGGGGGACCGGGACAGGGACAGATACGCAGTATTTT

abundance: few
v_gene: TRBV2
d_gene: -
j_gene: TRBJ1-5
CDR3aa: CASSGGQRFNVGPQHF
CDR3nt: TGTGCCAGCAGTGGGGGGCAGAGATTCAACGTGGGGCCCCAGCATTTT

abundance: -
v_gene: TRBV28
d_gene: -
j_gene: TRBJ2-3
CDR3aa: CATTHGTDTQYF
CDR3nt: TGTGCCACTACGCATGGCACAGATACGCAGTATTTT

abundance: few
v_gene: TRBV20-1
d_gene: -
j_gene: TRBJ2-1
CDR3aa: CRLRPAAYNEQFF
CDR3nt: TGCAGACTCCGCCCTGCGGCGTACAATGAGCAGTTCTTC

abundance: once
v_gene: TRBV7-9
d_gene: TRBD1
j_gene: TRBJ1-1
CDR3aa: CASNRVGQGNGGPEAFF
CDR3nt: TGTGCCAGCAACCGAGTTGGACAGGGGAACGGTGGGCCTGAAGCTTTCTTT